This passage covers 4 T cell receptor beta chains from one sample sequenced in a study of spatial heterogeneity in lung cancer. From the 5' RACE reads, TCRdb called clonotypes with MiXCR, one entry per CDR3 protein. This sample has about 56,000 distinct CDR3 sequences, with more than 7% found just once. Time point noted: sample taken at primary tumor resection. Material for sequencing was whole RNA from tumor, nontumor lung or frozen PBMC, left unsorted. The sequenced sample was PBMCs, obtained at surgery. Source of these receptors: a female donor with early-stage non-small cell lung cancer.

This chain connects TRBV20-1 to TRBJ1-4; D call uncertain. Trimming stripped 7 bases from V and 7 bases from J, with 16 bases between. This CDR3 is built from 13 residues. Germline V lookup: CDR1 DFQATT, CDR2 SNEGSKA (reference sequence). CDR3 sequence reads: CSVRELWGEKLFF. The DNA of the CDR3 is TGCAGTGTCCGGGAACTCTGGGGTGAAAAACTGTTTTTT.

Note on this clonotype: This may be a read error, as it is one base from a much larger clone. The chain employs TRBV6-6 and TRBJ2-5; D remains unclear. The germline V gene encodes CDR1 MNHNY and CDR2 SVGAGI (reference sequence). This CDR3 has 13 residues. Between the trimmed V and J ends, which lost 5 bases and 2 bases, there was a span of 9 bases. The CDR3 loop reads CASSHILQETQYF. The CDR3 DNA sequence: TGTGCCAGCAGTCACATCTTACAAGAGACCCAGTACTTC.

This sequence joins TRBV7-9 and TRBJ2-7, with D maybe TRBD2 (5 bases). The CDR3 sequence is 12 residues long. V shed 4 bases and J shed 2 bases, with 6 bases lying between them. CDR1 SEHNR and CDR2 FQNEAQ come from the germline V gene (reference sequence). The CDR3: CASSSGTYEQYF. The CDR3 region has the DNA TGTGCCAGCAGCTCCGGGACCTACGAGCAGTACTTC.

With respect to this clonotype: A read error may account for a junction end that differs from germline. The chain employs TRBV5-1 and TRBJ2-3; 8 bases fit TRBD2. The CDR3 totals 17 residues. Germline-derived CDR1 and CDR2 are SGHRS and YFSETQ. The DNA of the CDR3 is TGCGCCAGCAGCTTGCCCAGCGGGGGATTAAGCACAGATTCGCAGTATTTT. Its translation is CASSLPSGGLSTDSQYF. Full variable domain (missing parts from reference TRBV5-1 and TRBJ2-3): KAGVTQTPRYLIKTRGQQVTLSCSPISGHRSVSWYQQTPGQGLQFLFEYFSETQRNKGNFPGRFSGRQFSNSRSEMNVSTLELGDSALYLCASSLPSGGLSTDSQYFGPGTRLTVL.